These 7 T cell receptor beta chains were sequenced from one sample in a study of cytomegalovirus exposure and HLA in healthy donors. Using immunoSEQ multiplex PCR, the repertoire was profiled, and TCRdb retains in-frame clones only, with some absent. The sample has 50,000 to 65,000 clones; 95% are singletons. Sample: PBMCs. The source of these receptors is a woman between 18 and 29 years old in good health and CMV-seropositive.

The CDR3 nucleotides are TGCGCCAGCAGCCCCTTTGCGGGTGCGTTGGCAGATACGCAGTATTTT. It codes for CASSPFAGALADTQYF. J is TRBJ2-3 and V is TRBV4-1, with D tentatively TRBD2 (5 bases). This CDR3 spans 16 amino acids. The V end was cut by 4 bases, the J end by 4 bases, with 18 bases between. Germline lookup yields CDR1 MGHRA and CDR2 YSYEKL.

The rearrangement links TRBV18 to TRBJ2-7; D may be TRBD2 (7 bases). Trimming took off 6 bases at V and 6 bases at J, with 15 bases between the two ends. The germline V gene has CDR1 KGHSH and CDR2 LQKENI. There are 13 residues in the CDR3. In DNA form, the CDR3 reads TGTGCCAGCTCCGTACAGGGACTACGCGAGCAGTACTTC. It codes for CASSVQGLREQYF.

The rearrangement uses TRBV19 and TRBJ1-1; the D is unclear. Per germline, CDR1 LNHDA and CDR2 SQIVND (reference sequence). V was trimmed by 5 bases and J by 3 bases, leaving 16 bases between them. The CDR3 has 15 residues. This CDR3 is CASSPMLEVHTEAFF. The CDR3 region has the DNA TGTGCCAGTAGTCCCATGCTGGAGGTCCACACTGAAGCTTTCTTT.

This chain uses TRBV9 with TRBJ2-3, with D possibly TRBD2 on 5 matching bases. The CDR3 runs 15 residues. The germline V gene encodes CDR1 SGDLS and CDR2 YYNGEE. Trimming left V 3 bases short and J 0 bases short, with 11 bases between. The CDR3 reads CASSARERSTDTQYF. The CDR3 coding sequence is TGTGCCAGCAGCGCGAGGGAGCGGAGCACAGATACGCAGTATTTT.

The chain couples TRBV5-1 to TRBJ1-1, with D hard to call. V was pared by 4 bases and J by 0 bases, with 13 bases between. The CDR3 is 15 residues long. Germline V CDR1 and CDR2: SGHRS, YFSETQ. The CDR3 protein is CASSKDRGLNTEAFF. The CDR3 DNA sequence: TGCGCCAGCAGCAAGGACCGGGGTCTGAACACTGAAGCTTTCTTT.

This chain links TRBV28 with TRBJ2-2; 7 bases line up with TRBD1. The ends lost 6 bases at V and 6 bases at J; junction bases unmatched: 7. The CDR3 covers 14 residues. The germline V gene has CDR1 MDHEN and CDR2 SYDVKM. Here the CDR3 DNA reads TGTGCCAGCAGATCCGAAGGGGGCTCCGGGGAGCTGTTTTTT. Encoded protein: CASRSEGGSGELFF.

The gene calls are TRBV19 and TRBJ2-2, with D maybe TRBD1 (5 bases). This CDR3 spans 12 amino acids. Germline V lookup: CDR1 LNHDA, CDR2 SQIVND (reference sequence). The V and J ends lost 4 bases and 6 bases respectively, with 6 bases between them. Here the CDR3 reads CASSTTAGELFF. The DNA for the CDR3 is TGTGCCAGTAGTACGACAGCCGGGGAGCTGTTTTTT.